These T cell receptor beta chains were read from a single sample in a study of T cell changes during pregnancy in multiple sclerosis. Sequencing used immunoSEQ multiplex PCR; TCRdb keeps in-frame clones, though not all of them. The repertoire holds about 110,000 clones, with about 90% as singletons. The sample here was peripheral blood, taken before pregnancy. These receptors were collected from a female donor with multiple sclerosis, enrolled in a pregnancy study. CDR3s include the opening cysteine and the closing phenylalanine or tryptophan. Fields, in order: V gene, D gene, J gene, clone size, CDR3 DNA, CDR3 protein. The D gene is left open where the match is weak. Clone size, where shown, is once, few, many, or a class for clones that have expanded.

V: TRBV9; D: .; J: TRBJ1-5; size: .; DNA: TGTGCCAGCAGCGCCCGACATACCAATCAGCCCCAGCATTTT; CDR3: CASSARHTNQPQHF
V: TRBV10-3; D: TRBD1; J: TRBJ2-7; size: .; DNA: TGTGCCATCAGTGGGGGACAGGGGGACTACGAGCAGTACTTC; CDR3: CAISGGQGDYEQYF
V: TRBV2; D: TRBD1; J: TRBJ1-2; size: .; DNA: TGTGCCAGCAGTGAAGCGATGGGACAGCACTATGGCTACACCTTC; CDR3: CASSEAMGQHYGYTF
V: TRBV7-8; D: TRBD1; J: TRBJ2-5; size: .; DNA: TGTGCCAGCAGCTTAGACAGGGGGCATGGAGAGACCCAGTACTTC; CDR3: CASSLDRGHGETQYF
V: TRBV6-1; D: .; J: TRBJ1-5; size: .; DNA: TGTGCCAGCAGGGCAGGCAAAAATAGCAATCAGCCCCAGCATTTT; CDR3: CASRAGKNSNQPQHF
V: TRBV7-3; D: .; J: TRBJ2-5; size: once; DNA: TGTGCCAGCAGTCCACAGGGAACCAAAGAGACCCAGTACTTC; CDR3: CASSPQGTKETQYF
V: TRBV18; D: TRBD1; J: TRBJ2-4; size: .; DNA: TGTGCCAGCTCACCACCGAGGACAGGGGACCTAGCCAAAAACATTCAGTACTTC; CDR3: CASSPPRTGDLAKNIQYF
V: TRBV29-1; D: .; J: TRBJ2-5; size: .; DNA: TGCAGCGTTGAAATTCAGGGGTCAAACGGGGAGACCCAGTACTTC; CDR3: CSVEIQGSNGETQYF
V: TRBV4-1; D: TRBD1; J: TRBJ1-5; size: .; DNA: TGCGCCAGCAGCCAAGCGGGACAGGGATATCAGCCCCAGCATTTT; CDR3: CASSQAGQGYQPQHF
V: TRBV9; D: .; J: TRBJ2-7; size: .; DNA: TGTGCCAGCAGCGTAGGCGGAGGCTCACACTACGAGCAGTACTTC; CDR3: CASSVGGGSHYEQYF
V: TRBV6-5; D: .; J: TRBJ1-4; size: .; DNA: TGTGCCAGCAGCAAACGGGGGAAGGATGAAAAACTGTTTTTT; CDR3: CASSKRGKDEKLFF
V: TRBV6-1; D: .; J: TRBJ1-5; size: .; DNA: TGTGCCAGCAGTGAAGCGGGGGGAGGCAATCAGCCCCAGCATTTT; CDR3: CASSEAGGGNQPQHF
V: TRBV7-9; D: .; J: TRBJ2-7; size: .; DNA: TGTGCCAGCAGGGAGGGCTCCTACGAGCAGTACTTC; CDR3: CASREGSYEQYF
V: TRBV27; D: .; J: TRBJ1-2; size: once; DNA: TGTGCCAGCAGGGAGACAGGAAACTATGGCTACACCTTC; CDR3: CASRETGNYGYTF
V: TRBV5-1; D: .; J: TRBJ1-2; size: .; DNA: TGCGCCAGCAGCTTGGAGGGAGGGAACTATGGCTACACCTTC; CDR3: CASSLEGGNYGYTF
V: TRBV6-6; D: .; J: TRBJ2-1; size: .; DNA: TGTGCCAGCACAGGTCCTTTAGGCAATGAGCAGTTCTTC; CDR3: CASTGPLGNEQFF
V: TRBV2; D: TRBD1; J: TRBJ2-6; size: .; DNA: TGTGCCAGTTGGGACAGTCCTCACTCTGGGGCCAACGTCCTGACTTTC; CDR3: CASWDSPHSGANVLTF
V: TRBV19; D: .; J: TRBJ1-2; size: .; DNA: TGTGCCAGTACCGTAGGCAGGGCCGCCGCATTCTATGGCTACACCTTC; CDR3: CASTVGRAAAFYGYTF
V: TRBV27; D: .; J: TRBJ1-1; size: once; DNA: TGTGCCAGCAGCCAAGGAGTTTCGAACACTGAAGCTTTCTTT; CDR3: CASSQGVSNTEAFF
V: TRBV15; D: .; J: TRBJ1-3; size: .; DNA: TGTGCCACCAGCAGAGATCACCAGGGGCTGTCTGGAAACACCATATATTTT; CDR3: CATSRDHQGLSGNTIYF
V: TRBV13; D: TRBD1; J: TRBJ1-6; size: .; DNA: TGTGCCAGCAGCTACAGGACAGGGGGCGATTCACCCCTCCACTTT; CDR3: CASSYRTGGDSPLHF
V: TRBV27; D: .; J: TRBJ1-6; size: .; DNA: TGTGCCAGCAGTTTTCAGGCAAATAATTCACCCCTCCACTTT; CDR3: CASSFQANNSPLHF
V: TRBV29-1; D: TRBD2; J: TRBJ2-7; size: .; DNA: TGCAGCGCTGGGGTAGCGGGAATTGGCCTCGAGCAGTACTTC; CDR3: CSAGVAGIGLEQYF
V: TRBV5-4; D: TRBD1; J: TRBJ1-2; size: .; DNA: TGTGCCAGCAGCTACAACGGACAGGACTCGATCTATGGCTACACCTTC; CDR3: CASSYNGQDSIYGYTF
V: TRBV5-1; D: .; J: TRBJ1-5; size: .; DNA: TGCGCCAGCAGCCAGGGATATCAGCCCCAGCATTTT; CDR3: CASSQGYQPQHF
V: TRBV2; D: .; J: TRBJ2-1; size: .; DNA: TGTGCCAGCAGTCCTTACGGGAGCCTTGCGGACAATGAGCAGTTCTTC; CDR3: CASSPYGSLADNEQFF
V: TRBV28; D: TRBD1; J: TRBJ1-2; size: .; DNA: TGTGCCAGCAATTACCCGACAGGGGCCTATGGCTACACCTTC; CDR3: CASNYPTGAYGYTF
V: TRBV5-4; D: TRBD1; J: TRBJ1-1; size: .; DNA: TGTGCCAGCAGCATCACAGGGGTGAACACTGAAGCTTTCTTT; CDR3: CASSITGVNTEAFF
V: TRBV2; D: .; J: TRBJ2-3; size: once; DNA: TGTGCCAGCCAGGGGACCAGGACTAGTGTTACAGATACGCAGTATTTT; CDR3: CASQGTRTSVTDTQYF
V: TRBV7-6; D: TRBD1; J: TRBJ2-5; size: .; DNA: TGTGCCAGCAGCTTCTTCGCAGGGGGCTCAGGAGAGACCCAGTACTTC; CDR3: CASSFFAGGSGETQYF
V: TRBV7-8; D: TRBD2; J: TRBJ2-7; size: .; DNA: TGTGCCAGCAACTTAGTCCCCGAGCGGGACTACGAGCAGTACTTC; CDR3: CASNLVPERDYEQYF
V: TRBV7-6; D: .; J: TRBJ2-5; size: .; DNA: TGTGCCAGCAGCTTATTGGTGATTAGTTCCGGGGAGACCCAGTACTTC; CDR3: CASSLLVISSGETQYF
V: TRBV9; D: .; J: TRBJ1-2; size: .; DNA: TGTGCCAGCAGCACTCGTCCCCGGCGGGATGGCTACACCTTC; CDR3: CASSTRPRRDGYTF
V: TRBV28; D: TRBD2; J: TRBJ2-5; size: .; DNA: TGTGCCAGCAGCCGGGGGGTCAAAGAGACCCAGTACTTC; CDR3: CASSRGVKETQYF
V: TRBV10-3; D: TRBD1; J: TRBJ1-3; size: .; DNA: TGTGCCATCAGTGACGGACAGGGACCCTCTGGAAACACCATATATTTT; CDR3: CAISDGQGPSGNTIYF
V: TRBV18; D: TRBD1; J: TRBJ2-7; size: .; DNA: TGTGCCAGCTCACCTGGGACAGGGGGTGGCTACGAGCAGTACTTC; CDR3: CASSPGTGGGYEQYF
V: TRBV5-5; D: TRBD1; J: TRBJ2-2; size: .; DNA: TGTGCCAGCAGCCCAGACTCGACAGGGATCACCGGGGAGCTGTTTTTT; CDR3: CASSPDSTGITGELFF
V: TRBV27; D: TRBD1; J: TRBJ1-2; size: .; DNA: TGTGCCAGCAGTGGCGTAGACAGGGGGACGCTCAACTATGGCTACACCTTC; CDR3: CASSGVDRGTLNYGYTF
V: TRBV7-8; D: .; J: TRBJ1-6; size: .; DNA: TGTGCCAGCAGCCCCGAGCGGACAGTCCATAGGATCTATAATTCACCCCTCCACTTT; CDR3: CASSPERTVHRIYNSPLHF
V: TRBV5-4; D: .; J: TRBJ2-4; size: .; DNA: TGTGCCAGCAGCTTGGGGCAGAATAATTTTAAAAACATTCAGTACTTC; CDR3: CASSLGQNNFKNIQYF
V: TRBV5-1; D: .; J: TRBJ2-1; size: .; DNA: TGCGCCAGCAGCCTGGACAGCTCCTACAATGAGCAGTTCTTC; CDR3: CASSLDSSYNEQFF
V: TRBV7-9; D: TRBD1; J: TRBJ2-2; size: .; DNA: TGTGCCAGCAGCTCCACAGGGGGGTCTGTCTACACCGGGGAGCTGTTTTTT; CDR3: CASSSTGGSVYTGELFF
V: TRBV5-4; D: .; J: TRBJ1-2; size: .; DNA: TGTGCCAGCAGCTTGGCAGGGGCGGGTGGCTACACCTTC; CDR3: CASSLAGAGGYTF
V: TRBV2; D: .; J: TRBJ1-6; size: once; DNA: TGTGCCAGCCTCGAACAGGGTAATAATTCACCCCTCCACTTT; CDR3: CASLEQGNNSPLHF
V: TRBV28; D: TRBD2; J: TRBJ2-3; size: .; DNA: TGTGCCAGCAGTTTGAGCGGGAGTGGAGGAGATACGCAGTATTTT; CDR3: CASSLSGSGGDTQYF
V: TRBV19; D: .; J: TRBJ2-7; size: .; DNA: TGTGCCAGTAGTATAGGCGGGGTGCACGAGCAGTACTTC; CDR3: CASSIGGVHEQYF
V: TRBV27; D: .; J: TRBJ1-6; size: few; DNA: TGTGCCAGCAGGCGGGGGCTGGGGAATTCACCCCTCCACTTT; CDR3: CASRRGLGNSPLHF
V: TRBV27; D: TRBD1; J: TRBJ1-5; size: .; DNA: TGTGCCAGCAGTATCGGGACAGGGAGCAATCAGCCCCAGCATTTT; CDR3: CASSIGTGSNQPQHF
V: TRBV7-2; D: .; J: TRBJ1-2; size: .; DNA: TGTGCCAGCAGCTTAATGCGGGGAGGCTATGGCTACACCTTC; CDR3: CASSLMRGGYGYTF
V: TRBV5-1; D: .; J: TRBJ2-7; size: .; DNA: TGCGCCAGCAGCTGGACGGGGGACTCCTACGAGCAGTACTTC; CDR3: CASSWTGDSYEQYF
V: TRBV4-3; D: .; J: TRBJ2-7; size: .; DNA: TGCGCCAGCAGCCAAGATTTGCAGAACGTCTACGAGCAGTACTTC; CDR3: CASSQDLQNVYEQYF
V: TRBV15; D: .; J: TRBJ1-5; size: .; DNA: TGTGCCACCAGCAGAGGTCCCACAGGTAATAGCAATCAGCCCCAGCATTTT; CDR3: CATSRGPTGNSNQPQHF
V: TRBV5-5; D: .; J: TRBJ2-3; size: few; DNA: TGTGCCAGCAGCTTCCTTATTAGAAGAGATACGCAGTATTTT; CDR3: CASSFLIRRDTQYF
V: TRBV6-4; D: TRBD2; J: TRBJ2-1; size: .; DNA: TGTGCCAGCAGAGGGACTAACGATGAGCAGTTCTTC; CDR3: CASRGTNDEQFF
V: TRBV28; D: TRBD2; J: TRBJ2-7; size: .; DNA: TGTGCCAGCAGTTGGCTAGCGGGAGAAGCTCATCACCTCTACGAGCAGTACTTC; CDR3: CASSWLAGEAHHLYEQYF
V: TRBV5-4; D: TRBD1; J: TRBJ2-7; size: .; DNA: TGTGCCAGCAGCTTGACAGGGGCCCGGAACGAGCAGTACTTC; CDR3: CASSLTGARNEQYF
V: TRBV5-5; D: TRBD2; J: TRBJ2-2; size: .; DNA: TGTGCCAGCGGGACCTCGGGGGGTTACACCGGGGAGCTGTTTTTT; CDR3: CASGTSGGYTGELFF
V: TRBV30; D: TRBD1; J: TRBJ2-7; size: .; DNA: TGTGCCTGGAGTGTACATCGGGACAGGGTATTCTACGAGCAGTACTTC; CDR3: CAWSVHRDRVFYEQYF
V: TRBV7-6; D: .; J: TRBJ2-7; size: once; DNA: TGTGCCAGCAGCAAGCAACACGGGAGCTCCTACGAGCAGTACTTC; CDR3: CASSKQHGSSYEQYF
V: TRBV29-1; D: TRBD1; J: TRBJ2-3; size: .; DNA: TGCAGCGTTGAGGGGACAGGGGAATCAAATACGCAGTATTTT; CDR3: CSVEGTGESNTQYF